This entry is about one TCR beta chain. CDR3 and TCR beta VDJ profiling relied on genomic DNA as the template. TCRdb itself ran the reads through MiXCR, one entry per CDR3 protein. The sample has about 200,000 distinct CDR3 sequences, approximately 60% seen once; the top ten hold under 60%. This record comes from a study of CD8+CD57+ T cells in acquired aplastic anemia. CD8+CD57+ cell expansion, shown by flow cytometry, had occurred in the patients selected for sequencing. Losses at the gene ends were 6 bases for V and 5 bases for J; bases not matched to a gene: 9. CDR3 length: 15 residues. Looked up from germline, CDR1 is ENHRY and CDR2 is SYGVKD.

The receptor's source is a human donor with aplastic anemia. This chain uses TRBV10-3 with TRBJ1-1; 10 nucleotides line up with TRBD1. Sequencing input: sorted CD4+, CD8+, or CD8+CD57+ T cells (not recorded which) from PBMCs. In DNA form, the CDR3 reads TGTGCCATCAGAGATAGGGACAGGGGTAGGACTGAAGCTTTCTTT. This translates into CAIRDRDRGRTEAFF.